Listed below are T cell receptor beta chains from one sample, sequenced in a study of T cells in Graves' hyperthyroidism and ophthalmopathy. Via MiXCR, TCRdb re-called the multiplex PCR reads, giving one row per CDR3 protein. The table lists 400,000 or so distinct CDR3 sequences, approximately 14% of them singletons, with 20% in the top ten. The sequencing sample was made of blood. These TCRs come from a woman in her 30s with Graves' ophthalmopathy. CDR3s include the opening cysteine and the closing phenylalanine or tryptophan. A D gene is named only where the DNA matches it firmly. Some rows have no size entry. The others give once, few or many, or a class for an expanded clone.

clone_size cdr3_length d_call j_call v_call cdr3_nt cdr3_aa
- 14 - TRBJ2-6 TRBV24-1 TGTGCCACCAGTGTCGGTATTGGGGCCAACGTCCTGACTTTC CATSVGIGANVLTF
many 15 - TRBJ1-1 TRBV3-1 TGTGCCAGCAGCCAAGATTTAGGACGGAACACTGAAGCTTTCTTT CASSQDLGRNTEAFF
many 16 - TRBJ1-2 TRBV18 TGTGCCAGCTCACCACCGCCGAGTTTCACTAACTATGGCTACACCTTC CASSPPPSFTNYGYTF
many 14 - TRBJ1-3 TRBV5-5 TGTGCCAGCACTGAGCACGAAGCTGGAAACACCATATATTTT CASTEHEAGNTIYF
many 14 - TRBJ2-7 TRBV12-3/TRBV12-4 TGTGCCAGCAGTTTCATGGGACTTTCGGACGAGCAGTACTTC CASSFMGLSDEQYF
many 13 - TRBJ2-5 TRBV6-1 TGTGCCAGCAGCGATATCGACCAAGAGACCCAGTACTTC CASSDIDQETQYF
few 14 - TRBJ2-5 TRBV4-2 TGTGCCAGCAGCCCGACTAAGGGTAGTGAGACCCAGTACTTC CASSPTKGSETQYF
many 16 TRBD1 TRBJ2-1 TRBV12-3/TRBV12-4 TGTGCCAGCAGCGACTCTCCGGGGACAGGGAGGAATGAGCAGTTCTTC CASSDSPGTGRNEQFF
many 17 TRBD2 TRBJ2-3 TRBV28 TGTGCCAGCAGGGGGCCGGGCGGAGCGGGGGAGACAGATACGCAGTATTTT CASRGPGGAGETDTQYF
few 15 - TRBJ2-5 TRBV12-3/TRBV12-4 TGTGCCAGCAGTTTAGAACCCAATCTGCAAGAGACCCAGTACTTC CASSLEPNLQETQYF
many 14 - TRBJ1-2 TRBV11-2 TGTGCCAGCAGCTTAGGGGGTGGCCAGCCTGGCTACACCTTC CASSLGGGQPGYTF
many 15 TRBD1 TRBJ2-1 TRBV12-3/TRBV12-4 TGTGCCAGCAGAGGACCGGGACAGGAGAACAATGAGCAGTTCTTC CASRGPGQENNEQFF
- 14 - TRBJ2-2 TRBV28 TGTGCCAGTATCGGGACGGTGAACACCGGGGAGCTGTTTTTT CASIGTVNTGELFF
- 14 - TRBJ1-3 TRBV7-9 TGTGCCTGCAATGGGGGGTCCTCTGGAAACACCATATATTTT CACNGGSSGNTIYF
few 14 - TRBJ2-2 TRBV9 TGTGCCAGCAGCGAGGGGGGGTGGACCGGGGAGCTGTTTTTT CASSEGGWTGELFF
many 16 - TRBJ1-3 TRBV20-1 TGCAGTGCTCCTCATCGTCGGAATTACTCTGGAAACACCATATATTTT CSAPHRRNYSGNTIYF
many 14 - TRBJ2-4 TRBV28 TGTGCCAGCGGCAACCGACAGCACAAAAACATTCAGTACTTC CASGNRQHKNIQYF